These 23 T cell receptor beta chains were all obtained from the same sample, sequenced in a study of technical replicates of blood from a few donors. Sequenced by immunoSEQ multiplex PCR; TCRdb stores in-frame clones only, minus some. This sample yields about 85,000 clones, of which about 95% are seen a single time; 0.25% belongs to the top ten. The sample taken for sequencing was T cells isolated from PBMCs. These receptors were collected from a human donor in good health.

V usage is TRBV5-1 and J usage is TRBJ1-2, with a tentative D call TRBD1 (6 bases). Per germline, CDR1 SGHRS and CDR2 YFSETQ. The V end was cut by 2 bases, the J end by 4 bases, with 12 bases between. The CDR3 sequence is 14 residues long. CDR3 sequence (DNA): TGCGCCAGCAGCTTTGGGACAAGCGGCTATGGCTACACCTTC. Protein sequence: CASSFGTSGYGYTF.

The chain combines TRBV5-1 with TRBJ2-1, with 14 bases identical to TRBD2. Germline lookup yields CDR1 SGHRS and CDR2 YFSETQ. This CDR3 is 17 amino acids long. After removal of 3 bases from V and 0 bases from J, the junction contained 2 bases not matched to a gene. CDR3 loop: CASSWGLAGVSYNEQFF. The CDR3 DNA reads as TGCGCCAGCAGCTGGGGACTAGCGGGGGTCTCCTACAATGAGCAGTTCTTC.

The chain carries TRBV12-5 and TRBJ2-3; TRBD2 might be the D (7 bases). V lost 2 bases, J lost 2 bases, and 20 bases lay in between. The CDR3 is 18 residues long. In germline, CDR1 is LGHNT, CDR2 FRNRAP. The CDR3 DNA follows: TGTGCTAGTGGTTTGATCCCAACCGGGGGGACATACACAGATACGCAGTATTTT. Its translation is CASGLIPTGGTYTDTQYF.

The chain recombines TRBV6-1 with TRBJ2-6; D gene ambiguous. Germline CDR1 and CDR2: MNHNS and SASEGT. V lost 6 bases, J lost 1 base, and 10 bases lay in between. The length of the CDR3 is 15 residues. CDR3 protein: CASSPSQSGANVLTF. DNA of the CDR3: TGTGCCAGCAGCCCATCCCAATCTGGGGCCAACGTCCTGACTTTC.

The rearrangement uses TRBV10-3 and TRBJ2-1, with 8 bases lining up with TRBD2. Germline CDR1 reads ENHRY; CDR2 reads SYGVKD. Losses at the gene ends were 8 bases for V and 7 bases for J; bases not matched to a gene: 7. CDR3 length equals 13 residues. The CDR3 spells CAILAGGLNEQFF. CDR3 bases: TGTGCCATCCTTGCGGGAGGTCTGAATGAGCAGTTCTTC.

V gene TRBV5-1 combines with J gene TRBJ2-1, with TRBD2 matching over 9 bases. From germline, CDR1 is SGHRS and CDR2 YFSETQ. V trimming: 3 bases; J trimming: 5 bases; junction bases outside the gene matches: 6. The CDR3 spans 15 residues. Written as DNA, the CDR3 is TGCGCCAGCAGCTCTGGACTAGCGCCTCACAATGAGCAGTTCTTC. Amino acids: CASSSGLAPHNEQFF.

This chain uses TRBV28 with TRBJ1-2; perhaps TRBD1 as D (5 bases). V shed 5 bases and J shed 6 bases, with 10 bases lying between them. Per germline, CDR1 MDHEN and CDR2 SYDVKM. The CDR3 length is 12 residues. The chain's CDR3 is CASSGGTDGYTF. CDR3 bases: TGTGCCAGCAGTGGGGGGACTGATGGCTACACCTTC.

This clone appeared once. V is TRBV6-1 and J is TRBJ2-1; TRBD1 agrees at 9 bases. CDR1 is MNHNS and CDR2 is SASEGT in the germline V gene. The CDR3 extends over 15 amino acids. Unmatched junction bases numbered 12, after V lost 6 bases and J lost 9 bases. CDR3 region: CASSRWRGQGSEQFF. CDR3 nucleotides: TGTGCCAGCAGCCGATGGAGGGGACAGGGTAGTGAGCAGTTCTTC.

The rearrangement joins TRBV23-1 to TRBJ1-2; 9 bases fit TRBD1. TRBV23-1 is flagged as an ORF with uncertain function. The CDR3 loop spans 15 amino acids. The J segment lost 0 bases and the V segment lost 4 bases, leaving 3 bases of the junction unmatched. The CDR3 sequence is CASSLGDRANYGYTF. CDR3 in DNA: TGCGCCAGCAGTCTAGGGGACAGGGCTAACTATGGCTACACCTTC.

The rearrangement uses TRBV30 and TRBJ2-7; D is unclear. Looked up from germline, CDR1 is GTSNPN and CDR2 is SVGIG (reference sequence). Trimming removed 0 bases from V and 5 bases from J, with 14 bases in between. The CDR3 has 14 residues. The CDR3 bases are TGTGCCTGGAGTGTATCCCGTAGTATTGACGAGCAGTACTTC. Residues: CAWSVSRSIDEQYF.

The DNA for the CDR3 is TGCAGCGTTTATTTTCTGGGGGCAAAAACCGGGGAGCTGTTTTTT. Residues: CSVYFLGAKTGELFF. The chain has TRBV29-1 and TRBJ2-2, with D possibly being TRBD1 (6 bases). Germline lookup yields CDR1 SQVTM and CDR2 ANQGSEA. V was trimmed by 5 bases and J by 5 bases, leaving 18 bases between them. The CDR3 totals 15 residues.

The chain uses TRBV21-1 and TRBJ2-7; TRBD2 is the table's D call and was not checked against the DNA. TRBV21-1 is shown as a pseudogene. The CDR3 covers 15 residues. In DNA form, the CDR3 reads TGTGCCAGCAGCAAGTGCCGGGGTGGACTCTACGAGCAGTACTTC. It encodes CASSKCRGGLYEQYF.

This chain links TRBV10-1 with TRBJ2-1; 8 nucleotides match TRBD1. The CDR3 sequence is 14 residues long. Looked up from germline, CDR1 is WNHNN and CDR2 is SYGVQD (reference sequence). V was clipped by 3 bases and J by 7 bases; unmatched bases: 5. For the CDR3, the DNA is TGCGCCAGCAGTGATGGGACAGGCTTGAATGAGCAGTTCTTC. It translates to CASSDGTGLNEQFF.

V and J are TRBV2 and TRBJ2-2, with TRBD2 matching 11 bases. Germline V lookup: CDR1 SNHLY, CDR2 FYNNEI. Trimming removed 6 bases from V and 3 bases from J; junction bases left unmatched: 6. This CDR3 is built from 16 residues. The chain's CDR3 is CASRKLAGDHTGELFF. CDR3 DNA: TGTGCCAGCAGGAAACTAGCGGGAGATCACACCGGGGAGCTGTTTTTT. Full variable domain (rest looked up from reference TRBV2 and TRBJ2-2): EPEVTQTPSHQVTQMGQEVILRCVPISNHLYFYWYRQILGQKVEFLVSFYNNEISEKSEIFDDQFSVERPDGSNFTLKIRSTKLEDSAMYFCASRKLAGDHTGELFFGEGSRLTVL.

The V gene is TRBV2, the J gene TRBJ2-3; TRBD2 matches 11 bases. J gave up 4 bases and V 4 bases, and 4 bases lay outside the gene matches. Germline V gives CDR1 SNHLY, CDR2 FYNNEI. CDR3 length: 15 amino acids. CDR3 sequence (DNA): TGTGCCAGCAGTGTATTAGCGGGGGGGGCAGATACGCAGTATTTT. It codes for CASSVLAGGADTQYF.

This clone was counted between two and nine times. The J gene is TRBJ1-1, the V gene TRBV14; D may be TRBD1 (6 bases). CDR1 is SGHDN, CDR2 FVKESK, per germline. Trimming pared 2 bases from V and 4 bases from J, leaving 8 bases between. The CDR3 has 13 amino acids. CDR3 residues: CASSQSGATEAFF. CDR3 DNA: TGTGCCAGCAGCCAATCAGGGGCCACTGAAGCTTTCTTT.

V is TRBV5-6 and J is TRBJ2-3; 8 bases map to TRBD2. The CDR3 sequence is 16 residues long. J was trimmed by 2 bases and V by 4 bases; bases with no gene match: 9. The germline CDR1 and CDR2 sequences are SGHDT and YYEEEE. The CDR3 DNA sequence: TGTGCCAGCAGCCCGGGACTAGGCACACTCACAGATACGCAGTATTTT. Translation gives CASSPGLGTLTDTQYF.

V usage is TRBV7-6 and J usage is TRBJ2-7; 11 bases agree with TRBD2. V shed 1 base and J 0 bases; nucleotides not matched to a gene: 14. The CDR3 totals 20 residues. Germline V lookup: CDR1 SGHVS, CDR2 FNYEAQ. The CDR3 is CASSLDPPGLAESSSYEQYF. The CDR3 coding sequence is TGTGCCAGCAGCTTAGATCCTCCGGGACTAGCGGAATCGAGCTCCTACGAGCAGTACTTC. Complete variable domain (other parts from reference TRBV7-6 and TRBJ2-7): GAGVSQSPRYKVTKRGQDVALRCDPISGHVSLYWYRQALGQGPEFLTYFNYEAQQDKSGLPNDRFSAERPEGSISTLTIQRTEQRDSAMYRCASSLDPPGLAESSSYEQYFGPGTRLTVT.

The V and J genes are TRBV28 and TRBJ2-6; D is unclear. The V and J ends lost 3 bases and 0 bases respectively, with 9 bases between them. The germline CDR1 and CDR2 sequences are MDHEN and SYDVKM. The CDR3 totals 16 residues. The CDR3 here is CASSLLFSSGANVLTF. In nucleotides, the CDR3 is TGTGCCAGCAGTTTGCTTTTTAGCTCTGGGGCCAACGTCCTGACTTTC.

The CDR3 bases are TGTGCCAGCAAACGCCAGGATCGGCAGCCCCAGCATTTT. This gives the protein CASKRQDRQPQHF. The chain recombines TRBV6-1 with TRBJ1-5; D gene unclear. Trimming left V 7 bases short and J 7 bases short, with 14 bases between. The CDR3 extends over 13 amino acids. Germline V CDR1 and CDR2: MNHNS, SASEGT.

This clone was counted once. The V gene is TRBV28, the J gene TRBJ2-7, with 8 bases identical to TRBD2. V trimming: 2 bases; J trimming: 0 bases; junction bases outside the gene matches: 3. This CDR3 contains 15 residues. In germline, CDR1 is MDHEN, CDR2 SYDVKM. Here the CDR3 reads CASSLLSGSSYEQYF. CDR3 sequence (DNA): TGTGCCAGCAGTTTACTAAGCGGGAGCTCCTACGAGCAGTACTTC.

The gene calls are TRBV10-3 and TRBJ1-1; no firm D call. Looked up from germline, CDR1 is ENHRY and CDR2 is SYGVKD. The length of the CDR3 is 13 residues. V shed 6 bases and J shed 1 base, with 9 bases lying between them. The CDR3 nucleotides are TGTGCCATCAGGGGCGCAGAGAACACTGAAGCTTTCTTT. It translates to CAIRGAENTEAFF.

J is TRBJ1-1 and V is TRBV2; possible D gene TRBD1, 6 bases. The germline gives CDR1 SNHLY, CDR2 FYNNEI. Deletions cut 5 bases from V and 0 bases from J, with 22 bases between. The CDR3 contains 18 residues. CDR3 sequence reads: CASSRMGAAGAMNTEAFF. CDR3 coding DNA: TGTGCCAGCAGTCGAATGGGGGCCGCAGGGGCGATGAACACTGAAGCTTTCTTT.